Following are 16 T cell receptor beta chains from one sample sequenced in a study of blood T cells in healthy people across ages. Sample-barcoded 5' priming and a J-beta primer mix drove a second PCR of roughly 6 to 12 cycles. TCRdb used MiXCR to reprocess the 5' RACE reads, holding one entry per CDR3 protein. Of 500,000 to 650,000 distinct CDR3 sequences in the sample, about 27% are singletons; the top ten hold approximately 3.6%. This sample also belongs to another study, concerning T cells of mothers and their children.

The sample comprised blood. These receptors were taken from a boy aged 2 to 9 in good health.

The genes are TRBV10-3 and TRBJ1-6, with D possibly being TRBD1 (5 bases). V dropped 7 bases and J dropped 9 bases, with 16 bases sitting between them. CDR3 length equals 14 residues. Germline V CDR1 and CDR2: ENHRY, SYGVKD. CDR3 coding DNA: TGTGCCATCACCTCAGGACAAGCTCCTTCACCCCTCCACTTT. This codes for CAITSGQAPSPLHF.

There are a few counts of this clonotype. The chain is built from TRBV19 and TRBJ2-3; 8 bases fit TRBD2. V shed 2 bases and J 4 bases; nucleotides not matched to a gene: 5. CDR1 and CDR2 from the germline V gene are LNHDA and SQIVND (reference sequence). The CDR3 is 15 amino acids. The CDR3 protein is CASSILAGGPDTQYF. The CDR3 coding sequence is TGTGCCAGTAGTATACTAGCGGGCGGCCCAGATACGCAGTATTTT.

The chain links TRBV7-9 to TRBJ2-5; possibly TRBD1 or TRBD2 for D (6 bases each). With the DNA end fitting TRBJ2-7 better, the J assignment may be wrong. The germline gives CDR1 SEHNR, CDR2 FQNEAQ (reference sequence). This CDR3 comprises 16 residues. The CDR3 region is CASRKVGRGLSYEQYF. CDR3 DNA sequence: TGTGCCAGCAGAAAGGTGGGCAGGGGACTCTCCTACGAGCAGTACTTC.

The rearrangement joins TRBV7-9 to TRBJ1-1; TRBD1 aligns across 9 bases. From germline, CDR1 is SEHNR and CDR2 FQNEAQ (reference sequence). The CDR3 has 19 amino acids. V trimming: 5 bases; J trimming: 0 bases; junction bases outside the gene matches: 16. The DNA for the CDR3 is TGTGCCAGCAGCCCCCGGGACAGGGCCACAGATCGGGTGAACACTGAAGCTTTCTTT. Residues: CASSPRDRATDRVNTEAFF.

The chain couples TRBV27 to TRBJ1-6, with unresolved D. Germline CDR1 is MNHEY and CDR2 is SMNVEV (reference sequence). V gave up 0 bases and J gave up 8 bases, with 11 bases separating them. This CDR3 comprises 15 residues. The CDR3 DNA follows: TGTGCCAGCAGTTTATCCCCGGAAAGGTATTCACCCCTCCACTTT. The encoded protein is CASSLSPERYSPLHF.

This clonotype was counted a single time. Sequence at one end of the junction differs from germline and may be a read error. The V and J genes are TRBV11-2 and TRBJ2-3, with 12 bases aligning to TRBD2. This CDR3 has 18 amino acids. Germline loops: CDR1 SGHAT, CDR2 FQNNGV. The chain's CDR3 is CASSSTGTSGWSTDTQYF. Written as DNA, the CDR3 is TGTGCCAGCAGCTCTACAGGGACTAGCGGGTGGAGCACGGATACGCAGTATTTT.

This chain links TRBV20-1 with TRBJ2-1; 11 nucleotides agree with TRBD2. Losses at the gene ends were 3 bases for V and 4 bases for J; bases not matched to a gene: 8. The CDR3 consists of 16 residues. Germline V gene sequence: CDR1 DFQATT, CDR2 SNEGSKA (reference sequence). CDR3 sequence: CSASPTGTSGYNEQFF. Here the CDR3 DNA reads TGCAGTGCTAGTCCCACCGGGACTAGCGGATACAATGAGCAGTTCTTC.

This clonotype occurred a few times. V gene TRBV4-3 combines with J gene TRBJ1-1; no firm D call. The CDR3 spans 15 residues. V shed 0 bases and J shed 1 base, with 9 bases lying between them. Germline loops: CDR1 LGHNA, CDR2 YSLEER. The chain's CDR3 is CASSQDGVKNTEAFF. In DNA form, the CDR3 reads TGCGCCAGCAGCCAAGACGGGGTAAAGAACACTGAAGCTTTCTTT.

This clonotype showed up just a few times. The V gene is TRBV5-6, the J gene TRBJ2-5; possibly TRBD2 for D (6 bases). Germline CDR1 is SGHDT and CDR2 is YYEEEE. The CDR3 totals 11 residues. Trimming shortened V by 7 bases and J by 4 bases, and 8 bases separated the two germline ends. The CDR3 DNA sequence: TGTGCCAGCGGGGGGATAGAGACCCAGTACTTC. It codes for CASGGIETQYF.

This clonotype has just a few counts. The chain is built from TRBV20-1 and TRBJ2-1, with a possible D match to TRBD2 (5 bases). Germline V gene data show CDR1 as DFQATT and CDR2 as SNEGSKA (reference sequence). The V gene lost 2 bases and the J gene lost 8 bases, with 25 bases spanning the gap. The length of the CDR3 is 17 residues. For the CDR3, the DNA is TGCAGTGCTAGAACTATAACTAGTTTGGGCCCCTTGGATGAGCAGTTCTTC. Amino acid sequence: CSARTITSLGPLDEQFF.

This clonotype occurred many times. The chain links TRBV11-2 to TRBJ1-1, with TRBD1 as a possible D gene (5 bases). Germline CDR1 reads SGHAT; CDR2 reads FQNNGV. V was cut by 1 base and J by 4 bases, with 10 bases left in between. The CDR3 runs to 14 residues. The CDR3 protein is CASSLGGTGTEAFF. In DNA, the CDR3 is TGTGCCAGCAGCTTAGGGGGAACAGGCACTGAAGCTTTCTTT.

The V call is TRBV12-3 or TRBV12-4, the J call TRBJ2-4; D may be TRBD1 or TRBD2 (5 bases each). Trimming took 5 bases from V and 7 from J, leaving 9 bases between them. The CDR3 loop spans 12 amino acids. CDR3 amino acids: CASSGTENIQYF. As DNA, the CDR3 is TGTGCCAGCAGTGGGACGGAGAACATTCAGTACTTC.

This clonotype was detected ten times or more. V and J are TRBV6-2 or TRBV6-3 and TRBJ2-4, with TRBD1 as a possible D gene (6 bases). Per the germline V gene, CDR1 is MNHEY and CDR2 is SVGEGT. The CDR3 consists of 15 residues. The ends were cut back, 0 bases at V and 6 bases at J, with 12 bases in the middle. CDR3 nucleotides: TGTGCCAGCAGTTACTCAAGGTCCAGGGGAAACATTCAGTACTTC. Its protein product is CASSYSRSRGNIQYF.

This chain joins TRBV3-1 and TRBJ2-5; 7 bases are shared with TRBD1. Germline CDR1 LGHDT, CDR2 YNNKEL (reference sequence). The V segment lost 4 bases and the J segment 2 bases; nucleotides outside the gene matches: 7. There are 15 residues in the CDR3. CDR3 sequence reads: CASSRPGQIQETQYF. CDR3 DNA: TGTGCCAGCAGCCGCCCGGGACAGATTCAAGAGACCCAGTACTTC.

This clonotype has just a few counts. V is TRBV5-1 and J is TRBJ2-7; 11 bases are a match to TRBD2. J lost 1 base, V lost 4 bases, and 7 bases had no gene match. This CDR3 spans 16 amino acids. Per the germline V gene, CDR1 is SGHRS and CDR2 is YFSETQ. CDR3 residues: CASSALTSGGSYEQYF. The CDR3 region has the DNA TGCGCCAGCAGCGCCTTAACTAGCGGGGGTTCCTACGAGCAGTACTTC.

This clonotype appeared a few times. The V and J genes are TRBV3-1 and TRBJ2-7; 9 bases are a match to TRBD2. In germline, CDR1 is LGHDT, CDR2 YNNKEL (reference sequence). Trimming cost V 2 bases and J 6 bases; bases outside gene matches: 8. The CDR3 length is 15 residues. Here the CDR3 DNA reads TGTGCCAGCAGCCAACGCCGCGGGAGGGGTGGCGAGCAGTACTTC. The encoded protein is CASSQRRGRGGEQYF.